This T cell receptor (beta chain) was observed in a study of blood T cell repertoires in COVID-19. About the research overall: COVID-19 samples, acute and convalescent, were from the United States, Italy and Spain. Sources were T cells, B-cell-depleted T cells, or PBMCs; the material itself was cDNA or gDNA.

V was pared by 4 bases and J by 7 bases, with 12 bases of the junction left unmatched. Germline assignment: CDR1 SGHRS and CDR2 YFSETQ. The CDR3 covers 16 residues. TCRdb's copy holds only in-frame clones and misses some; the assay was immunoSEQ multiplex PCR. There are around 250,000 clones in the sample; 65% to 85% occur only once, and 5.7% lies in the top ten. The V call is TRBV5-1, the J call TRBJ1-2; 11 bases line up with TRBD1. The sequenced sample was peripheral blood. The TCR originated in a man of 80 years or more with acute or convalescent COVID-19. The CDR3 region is CASSPRTGGAGSGYTF. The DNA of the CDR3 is TGCGCCAGCAGCCCCCGGACAGGGGGCGCCGGAAGTGGCTACACCTTC.